The clone carrying this TCR beta chain was recorded a few times. Its antigen is still unknown. V lost 4 bases and J lost 6; bases outside the gene matches: 7. Germline V gives CDR1 SGHRS, CDR2 YFSETQ. This CDR3 contains 15 residues. This sample is part of a study of identical twins. Broader study findings: The study found excess low generation probability among twin-shared out-of-frame alpha sequences.

With template switching, a universal primer site was added, and the cDNA carried unique molecular identifiers. TCRdb fed the 5' RACE reads into MiXCR, producing one record per CDR3 protein. Of about 700,000 distinct CDR3 sequences detected, 8.5% to 9.5% appear once; the ten largest clones hold 0.8% to 1%. These sequences were also reported in another study, on yellow fever vaccine responses in identical twins.

This receptor was identified in a woman aged 18-35 years in good health. Material: PBMCs. The V gene is TRBV5-1, the J gene TRBJ2-1; 10 bases align to TRBD2. The CDR3 DNA reads TGCGCCAGCAGCCCTCCGGAGCGGGGGGGCAATGAGCAGTTCTTC. This codes for CASSPPERGGNEQFF.